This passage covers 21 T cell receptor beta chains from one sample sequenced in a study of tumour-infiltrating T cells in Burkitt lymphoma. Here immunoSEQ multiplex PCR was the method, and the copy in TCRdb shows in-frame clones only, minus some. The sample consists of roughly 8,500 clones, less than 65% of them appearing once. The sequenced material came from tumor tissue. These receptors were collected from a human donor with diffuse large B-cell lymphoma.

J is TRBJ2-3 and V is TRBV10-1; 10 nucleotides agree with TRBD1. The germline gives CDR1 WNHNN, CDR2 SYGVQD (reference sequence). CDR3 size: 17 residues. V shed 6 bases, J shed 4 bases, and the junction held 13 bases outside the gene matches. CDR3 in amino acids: CASSGPKGTGVADTQYF. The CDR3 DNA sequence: TGCGCCAGCAGCGGCCCTAAAGGGACAGGGGTTGCAGATACGCAGTATTTT.

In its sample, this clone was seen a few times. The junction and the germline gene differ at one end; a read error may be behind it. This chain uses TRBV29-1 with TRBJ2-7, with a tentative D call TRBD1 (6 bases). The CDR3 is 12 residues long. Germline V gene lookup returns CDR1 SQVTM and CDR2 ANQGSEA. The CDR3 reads CSVKEFRDKLYF. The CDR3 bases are TGCAGCGTTAAAGAGTTCCGGGACAAATTGTACTTC.

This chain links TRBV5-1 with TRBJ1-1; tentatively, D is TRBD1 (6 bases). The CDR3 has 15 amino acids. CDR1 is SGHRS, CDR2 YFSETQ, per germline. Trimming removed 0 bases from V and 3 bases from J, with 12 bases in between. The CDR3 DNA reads TGCGCCAGCAGCTTGGCCTACAGGGTGTACACTGAAGCTTTCTTT. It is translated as CASSLAYRVYTEAFF.

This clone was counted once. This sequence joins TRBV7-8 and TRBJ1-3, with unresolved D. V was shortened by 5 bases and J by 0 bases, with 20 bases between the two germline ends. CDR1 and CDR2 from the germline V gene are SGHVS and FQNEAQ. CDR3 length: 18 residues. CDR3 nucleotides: TGTGCCAGCAGCCTAACCACGTCCTCGGACCCCTCTGGAAACACCATATATTTT. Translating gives CASSLTTSSDPSGNTIYF.

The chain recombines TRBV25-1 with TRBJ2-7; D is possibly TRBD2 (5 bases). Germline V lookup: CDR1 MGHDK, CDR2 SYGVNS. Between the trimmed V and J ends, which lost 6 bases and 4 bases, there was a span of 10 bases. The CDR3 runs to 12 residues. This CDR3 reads CASSVWEYEQYF. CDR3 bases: TGTGCCAGCAGCGTGTGGGAGTACGAGCAGTACTTC.

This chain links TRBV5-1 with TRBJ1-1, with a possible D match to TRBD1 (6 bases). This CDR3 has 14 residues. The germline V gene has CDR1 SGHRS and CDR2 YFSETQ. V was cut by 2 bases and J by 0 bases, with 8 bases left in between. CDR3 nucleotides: TGCGCCAGCAGCTTAGGACAGATGAACACTGAAGCTTTCTTT. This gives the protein CASSLGQMNTEAFF.

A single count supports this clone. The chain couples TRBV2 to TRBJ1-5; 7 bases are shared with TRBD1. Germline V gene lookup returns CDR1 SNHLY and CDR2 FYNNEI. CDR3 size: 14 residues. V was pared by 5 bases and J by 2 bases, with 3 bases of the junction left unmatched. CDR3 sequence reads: CASSTDRGNQPQHF. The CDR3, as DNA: TGTGCCAGCAGTACCGACAGGGGCAATCAGCCCCAGCATTTT. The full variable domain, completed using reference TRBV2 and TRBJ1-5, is EPEVTQTPSHQVTQMGQEVILRCVPISNHLYFYWYRQILGQKVEFLVSFYNNEISEKSEIFDDQFSVERPDGSNFTLKIRSTKLEDSAMYFCASSTDRGNQPQHFGDGTRLSIL.

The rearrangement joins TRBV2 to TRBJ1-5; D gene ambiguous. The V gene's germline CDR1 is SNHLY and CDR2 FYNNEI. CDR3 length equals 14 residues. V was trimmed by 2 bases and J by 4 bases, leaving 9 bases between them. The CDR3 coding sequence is TGTGCCAGCAGTGAAATTTGGGAAAATCAGCCCCAGCATTTT. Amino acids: CASSEIWENQPQHF.

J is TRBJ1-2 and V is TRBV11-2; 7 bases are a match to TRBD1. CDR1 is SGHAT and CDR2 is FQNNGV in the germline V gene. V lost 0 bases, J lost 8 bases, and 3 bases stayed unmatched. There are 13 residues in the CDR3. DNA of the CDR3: TGTGCCAGCAGCTTAGAAACAGGGGTCGGCTACACCTTC. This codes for CASSLETGVGYTF.

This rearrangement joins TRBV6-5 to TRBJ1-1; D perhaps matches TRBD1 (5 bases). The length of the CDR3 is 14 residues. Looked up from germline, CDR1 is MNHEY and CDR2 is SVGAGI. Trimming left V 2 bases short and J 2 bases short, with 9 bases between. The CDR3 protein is CASSYQGANTEAFF. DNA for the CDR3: TGTGCCAGCAGTTACCAGGGAGCCAACACTGAAGCTTTCTTT.

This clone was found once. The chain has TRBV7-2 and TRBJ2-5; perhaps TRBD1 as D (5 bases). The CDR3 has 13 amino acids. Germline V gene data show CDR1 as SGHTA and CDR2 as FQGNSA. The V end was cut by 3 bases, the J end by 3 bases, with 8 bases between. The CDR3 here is CASSFQGKETQYF. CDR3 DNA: TGTGCCAGCAGCTTCCAGGGTAAAGAGACCCAGTACTTC. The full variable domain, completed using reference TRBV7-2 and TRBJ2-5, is GAGVSQSPSNKVTEKGKDVELRCDPISGHTALYWYRQSLGQGLEFLIYFQGNSAPDKSGLPSDRFSAERTGGSVSTLTIQRTQQEDSAVYLCASSFQGKETQYFGPGTRLLVL.

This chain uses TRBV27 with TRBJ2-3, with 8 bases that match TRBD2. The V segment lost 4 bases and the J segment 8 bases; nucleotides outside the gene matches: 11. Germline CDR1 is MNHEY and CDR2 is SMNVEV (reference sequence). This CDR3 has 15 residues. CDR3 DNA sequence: TGTGCCAGCAGTTGGGGTGGAGGGGCGGGGGGTACGCAGTATTTT. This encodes CASSWGGGAGGTQYF.

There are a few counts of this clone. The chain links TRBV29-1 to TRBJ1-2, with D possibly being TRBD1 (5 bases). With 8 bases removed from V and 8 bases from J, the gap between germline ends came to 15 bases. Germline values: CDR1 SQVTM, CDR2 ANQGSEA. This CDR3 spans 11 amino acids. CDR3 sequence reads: CSTAQEGGYTF. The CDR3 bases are TGCAGCACGGCCCAAGAGGGGGGCTACACCTTC. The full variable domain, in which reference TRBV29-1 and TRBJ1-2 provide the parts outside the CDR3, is SAVISQKPSRDICQRGTSLTIQCQVDSQVTMMFWYRQQPGQSLTLIATANQGSEATYESGFVIDKFPISRPNLTFSTLTVSNMSPEDSSIYLCSTAQEGGYTFGSGTRLTVV.

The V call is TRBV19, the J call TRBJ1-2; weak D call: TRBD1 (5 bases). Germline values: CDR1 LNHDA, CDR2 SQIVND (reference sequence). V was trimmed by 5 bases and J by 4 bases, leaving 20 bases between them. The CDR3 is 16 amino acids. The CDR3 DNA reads TGTGCCAGTAGTTGGGGCATCAGCCGTTGGGGCTATGGCTACACCTTC. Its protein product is CASSWGISRWGYGYTF.

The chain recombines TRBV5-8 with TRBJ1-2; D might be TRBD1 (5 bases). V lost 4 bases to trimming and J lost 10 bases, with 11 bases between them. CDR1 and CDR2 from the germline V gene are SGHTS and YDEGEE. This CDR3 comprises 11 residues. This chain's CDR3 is CASSGGIAYTF. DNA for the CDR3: TGTGCCAGCAGCGGGGGTATTGCCTACACCTTC.

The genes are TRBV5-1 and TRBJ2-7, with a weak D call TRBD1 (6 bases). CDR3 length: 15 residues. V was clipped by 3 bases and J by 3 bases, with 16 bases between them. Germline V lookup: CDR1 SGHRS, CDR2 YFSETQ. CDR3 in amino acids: CASSWESDSRYEQYF. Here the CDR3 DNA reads TGCGCCAGCAGCTGGGAGTCGGACAGCCGCTACGAGCAGTACTTC.

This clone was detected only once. Here the CDR3 DNA reads TGTGCCAGTAGTATCGGGGGGCCTAATCAGCCCCAGCATTTT. It codes for CASSIGGPNQPQHF. This chain connects TRBV19 to TRBJ1-5; possible D gene TRBD1, 6 bases. Germline V gives CDR1 LNHDA, CDR2 SQIVND (reference sequence). The CDR3 is 14 amino acids. V was pared by 3 bases and J by 4 bases, with 10 bases between.

The CDR3 spells CASSIEYRPFYEQYF. CDR3 nucleotide sequence: TGTGCCAGCAGTATCGAGTACCGACCTTTCTACGAGCAGTACTTC. The chain is built from TRBV27 and TRBJ2-7; no clear D gene. The germline gives CDR1 MNHEY, CDR2 SMNVEV (reference sequence). This CDR3 contains 15 residues. With 5 bases removed from V and 3 bases from J, the gap between germline ends came to 17 bases.

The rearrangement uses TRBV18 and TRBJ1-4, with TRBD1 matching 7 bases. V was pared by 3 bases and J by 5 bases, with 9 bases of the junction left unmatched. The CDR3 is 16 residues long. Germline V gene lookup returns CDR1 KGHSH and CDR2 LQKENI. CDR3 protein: CASSPSMTGWNEKLFF. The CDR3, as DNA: TGTGCCAGCTCACCCTCAATGACAGGGTGGAATGAAAAACTGTTTTTT.

The CDR3 coding sequence is TGTGCCAGCAGCTTGCTGGCTCATCAGCCCCAGCATTTT. Amino acid sequence: CASSLLAHQPQHF. The chain recombines TRBV5-5 with TRBJ1-5; no reliable D call. The CDR3 is 13 residues long. V lost 1 base, J lost 5 bases, and 7 bases lay in between. Germline values: CDR1 SGHKS, CDR2 YYEKEE (reference sequence).

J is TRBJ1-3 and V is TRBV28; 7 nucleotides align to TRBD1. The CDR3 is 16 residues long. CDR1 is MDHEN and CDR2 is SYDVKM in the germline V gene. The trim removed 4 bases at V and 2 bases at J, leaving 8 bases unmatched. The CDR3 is CASSSLTGLPGNTIYF. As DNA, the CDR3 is TGTGCCAGCAGTTCGTTGACAGGGCTGCCTGGAAACACCATATATTTT.